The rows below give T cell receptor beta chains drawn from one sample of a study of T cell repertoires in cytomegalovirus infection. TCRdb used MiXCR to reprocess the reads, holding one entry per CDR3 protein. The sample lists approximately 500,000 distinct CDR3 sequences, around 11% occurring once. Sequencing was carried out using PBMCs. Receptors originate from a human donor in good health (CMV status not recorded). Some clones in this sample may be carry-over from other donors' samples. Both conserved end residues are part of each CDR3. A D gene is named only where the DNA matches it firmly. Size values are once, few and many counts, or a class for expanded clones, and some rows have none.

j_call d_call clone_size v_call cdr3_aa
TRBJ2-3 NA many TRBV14 CASSQDGQWGGRGDTQYF
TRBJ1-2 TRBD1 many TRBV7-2 CASSLGQGFNYGYTF
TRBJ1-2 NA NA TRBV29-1 CSVQREGSAAF
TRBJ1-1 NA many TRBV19 CASSIIGLDTEAFF
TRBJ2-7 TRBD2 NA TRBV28 CASRLSGSSYEQYF
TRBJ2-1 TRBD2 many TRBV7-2 CASSFGGGGSGGEQFF
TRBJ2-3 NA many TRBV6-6 CASRSSTATDTQYF
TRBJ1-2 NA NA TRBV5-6 CASSLGTFGQGGGYTF
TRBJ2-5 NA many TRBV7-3 CASSLEADQETQYF
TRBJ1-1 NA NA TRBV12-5 CASGLFPMRVTEAFF
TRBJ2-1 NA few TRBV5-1 CASRAGTDLLSSYNEQFF
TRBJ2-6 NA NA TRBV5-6 CASSLVVPLSTPPGANVLTF
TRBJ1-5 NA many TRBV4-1 CASSQDLGSAGLRNQPQHF
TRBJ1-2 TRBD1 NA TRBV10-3 CAISEEQGASYGYTF
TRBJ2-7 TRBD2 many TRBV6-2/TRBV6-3 CASTGLVRYEQYF
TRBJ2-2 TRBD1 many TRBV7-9 CASSYGTGPSTGELFF
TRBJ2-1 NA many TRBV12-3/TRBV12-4 CASSLGDTSFF
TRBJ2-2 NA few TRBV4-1 CASSQEVGDTGELFF
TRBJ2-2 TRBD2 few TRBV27 CASKQAGGLTGELFF
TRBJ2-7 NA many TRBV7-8 CASSYTRGVMNEQYF
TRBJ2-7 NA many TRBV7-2 CASSRVSGSSYEQYF
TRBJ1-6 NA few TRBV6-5 CASRPPNSPLHF
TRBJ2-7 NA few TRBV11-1 CASSLGLSAEQYF
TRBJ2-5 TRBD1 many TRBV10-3 CAIGTGYQETQYF
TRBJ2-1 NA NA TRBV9 CASSGSGRVNEQFF
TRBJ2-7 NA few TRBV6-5 CASSADASYEQYF
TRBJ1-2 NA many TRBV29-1 CSATTSAANYGYTF
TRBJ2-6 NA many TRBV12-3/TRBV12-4 CASTTPGANVLTF
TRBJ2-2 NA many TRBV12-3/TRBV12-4 CASTRTTLNTGELFF
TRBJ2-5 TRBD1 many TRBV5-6 CASSLGTGVPHSVETQYF
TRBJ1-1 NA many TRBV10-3 CAIRQGNTEAFF
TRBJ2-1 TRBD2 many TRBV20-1 CSARTSGISYNEQFF
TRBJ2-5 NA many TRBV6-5 CASSYAPLGGSTQYF
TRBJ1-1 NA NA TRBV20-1 CSARLGGNTEAFF
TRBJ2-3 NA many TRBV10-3 CAISGADTQYF
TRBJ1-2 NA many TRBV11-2 CASSRLGRDVYGYTF
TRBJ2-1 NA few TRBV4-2 CASSQDISTPGCF
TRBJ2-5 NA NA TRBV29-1 CSVGTAQETQYF
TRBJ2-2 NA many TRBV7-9 CASSLELGYTGELFF
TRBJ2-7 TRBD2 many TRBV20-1 CSARTSGSYEQYF
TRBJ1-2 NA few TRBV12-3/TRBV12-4 CASSLKGYNYGYTF